This T cell receptor beta chain is drawn from a study of T cells in Graves' hyperthyroidism and ophthalmopathy. General study findings and limits: Onset of ophthalmopathy came a median approximately 6.9 months after the model predicted it. Within blood appeared most thyroid clonotypes that had expanded above 0.001.

About this clonotype: What it binds is not known.

Researchers took RNA transcripts and amplified the TCR beta CDR3 regions from them. With the HTBI primer set, the TCR CDR3 went through a first round of RT-PCR. One entry per CDR3 protein, called by TCRdb with MiXCR from the multiplex PCR reads. The sample has more than 650,000 distinct CDR3 sequences; around 15% are singletons. Recently diagnosed hyperthyroidism of less than 2 months' duration affected patients aged 18 to 65. Reasons for excluding patients were uncontrolled infection, other autoimmune disease, pregnancy or lactation. V lost 8 bases and J 3 bases, leaving 21 bases between the germline ends. This CDR3 is built from 15 residues. Germline V gene lookup returns CDR1 SQVTM and CDR2 ANQGSEA.

The sample taken for sequencing was blood. This receptor was identified in a woman aged 18-35 years with Graves' hyperthyroidism. This sequence joins TRBV29-1 and TRBJ2-3; D may be TRBD1 or TRBD2 (6 bases each). For the CDR3, the DNA is TGCAGCTCCGCCGGGGGCAAGGGCGGAACAGATACGCAGTATTTT. Translating it yields CSSAGGKGGTDTQYF.